This T cell receptor (beta chain) derives from a study of regulatory T cells in long-lasting Graves disease. For TCR beta, libraries came from iRepertoire HTBI primers and Arm-PCR of CDR3 regions. TCRdb fed the multiplex PCR reads into MiXCR, producing one record per CDR3 protein. The table lists hundreds of thousands of distinct CDR3 sequences, roughly 15% of them singletons. This clonotype has only a few counts. The time point denotes: newly diagnosed GD, antithyroid drugs for less than 3 months. RNA isolated from PBMCs was used to make the TCR library. The sample was also linked to a second study, of T cells in Graves' hyperthyroidism and ophthalmopathy.

Sample: peripheral blood mononuclear cells (PBMCs), taken at new diagnosis, from a patient treated with antithyroid drugs. The receptor was derived from a woman in her 30s with Graves disease.

Here the CDR3 DNA reads TGCAGTGCTAGAGTGACTAGCGGGAGGCCAGATACGCAGTATTTT. It translates to CSARVTSGRPDTQYF. The chain is built from TRBV20-1 and TRBJ2-3; TRBD2 matches 13 bases. V gave up 1 base and J gave up 4 bases; unmatched junction bases: 2. Germline lookup yields CDR1 DFQATT and CDR2 SNEGSKA (reference sequence). The CDR3 extends over 15 amino acids.